The 28 T cell receptor beta chains reported below all come from one sample, sequenced in a study of cytomegalovirus exposure and HLA in healthy donors. PCR was performed using 60 Vbeta and 13 Jbeta primers. Assay used: immunoSEQ multiplex PCR; TCRdb lists only in-frame clones, some missing. The top ten clones hold roughly 1.8% of a sample with about 130,000 clones, around 76% of them seen once. The sequencing sample was made of PBMCs. Receptor source: a woman between 45 and 60 years old in good health and CMV-seronegative.

The chain employs TRBV7-9 and TRBJ1-5; 11 bases agree with TRBD1. From germline, CDR1 is SEHNR and CDR2 FQNEAQ (reference sequence). The CDR3 has 16 amino acids. Germline trimming cut 0 bases from V and 4 bases from J; bases unmatched to any gene: 2. DNA for the CDR3: TGTGCCAGCAGCTTAGCCGGACAGGGGGCAAATCAGCCCCAGCATTTT. It translates to CASSLAGQGANQPQHF.

The J gene is TRBJ2-2, the V gene TRBV29-1; D is undetermined. V lost 3 bases and J 1 base, leaving 15 bases between the germline ends. The CDR3 is 16 residues long. From germline, CDR1 is SQVTM and CDR2 ANQGSEA. This CDR3 reads CSVEARLVGNTGELFF. CDR3 coding DNA: TGCAGCGTTGAGGCTAGATTGGTAGGGAACACCGGGGAGCTGTTTTTT.

The chain uses TRBV18 and TRBJ2-7, with 8 bases aligning to TRBD1. The CDR3 has 14 amino acids. Germline assignment: CDR1 KGHSH and CDR2 LQKENI. J gave up 2 bases and V 6 bases, and 6 bases lay outside the gene matches. CDR3: CASSPGQGPYEQYV. CDR3 DNA sequence: TGTGCCAGCTCCCCCGGACAGGGTCCCTACGAGCAGTACGTC.

The V call is TRBV7-9, the J call TRBJ2-7; 11 bases are a match to TRBD1. The V gene end was trimmed by 0 bases and the J gene end by 6 bases; junction bases not matched to a gene: 1. CDR3 length: 14 amino acids. Looked up from germline, CDR1 is SEHNR and CDR2 is FQNEAQ (reference sequence). The CDR3 bases are TGTGCCAGCAGCTTAGCGGGACAGGGGGGCGAGCAGTACGTC. This sequence encodes CASSLAGQGGEQYV.

The gene calls are TRBV19 and TRBJ1-5; D is unclear. Germline CDR1 LNHDA, CDR2 SQIVND (reference sequence). The CDR3 spans 14 residues. V was trimmed by 0 bases and J by 6 bases, leaving 9 bases between them. As DNA, the CDR3 is TGTGCCAGTAGTATAGATCTACGAGGTCAGCCCCAGCATTTT. Residues: CASSIDLRGQPQHF.

V is TRBV9 and J is TRBJ2-3; TRBD2 might be the D (5 bases). Germline CDR1 reads SGDLS; CDR2 reads YYNGEE. The V gene lost 0 bases and the J gene lost 0 bases, with 11 bases spanning the gap. The CDR3 is made up of 16 amino acids. The DNA for the CDR3 is TGTGCCAGCAGCGTAGAGGCGGGCATCAGCACAGATACGCAGTATTTT. This sequence encodes CASSVEAGISTDTQYF.

The genes are TRBV25-1 and TRBJ1-4, with TRBD1 matching over 10 bases. V lost 4 bases and J lost 4; bases outside the gene matches: 3. Germline values: CDR1 MGHDK, CDR2 SYGVNS. CDR3 length: 15 amino acids. The CDR3 reads CASSGWTGGNEKLFF. CDR3 coding DNA: TGTGCCAGCAGTGGATGGACAGGGGGTAATGAAAAACTGTTTTTT.

The V and J genes are TRBV7-3 and TRBJ2-7; the match to TRBD2 covers 8 bases. Germline loops: CDR1 SGHTA, CDR2 FQGTGA. The CDR3 loop spans 15 amino acids. J was trimmed by 3 bases and V by 6 bases; bases with no gene match: 10. In DNA form, the CDR3 reads TGTGCCAGCAGTTCGTTGGCGGGAGGAGGCTACGAGCAGTACTTC. This sequence encodes CASSSLAGGGYEQYF.

This clone came up once. The gene calls are TRBV5-1 and TRBJ2-7; perhaps TRBD1 as D (5 bases). Germline V CDR1 and CDR2: SGHRS, YFSETQ. Trimming stripped 4 bases from V and 1 base from J, with 9 bases between. CDR3 size: 13 residues. The chain's CDR3 is CASSRQGSYEQYF. In DNA, the CDR3 is TGCGCCAGCAGCAGGCAGGGATCCTACGAGCAGTACTTC. The full variable domain, in which reference TRBV5-1 and TRBJ2-7 provide the parts outside the CDR3, is KAGVTQTPRYLIKTRGQQVTLSCSPISGHRSVSWYQQTPGQGLQFLFEYFSETQRNKGNFPGRFSGRQFSNSRSEMNVSTLELGDSALYLCASSRQGSYEQYFGPGTRLTVT.

The J gene is TRBJ2-5, the V gene TRBV6-1, with TRBD2 matching 7 bases. CDR1 is MNHNS and CDR2 is SASEGT in the germline V gene. V shed 2 bases, J shed 2 bases, and the junction held 5 bases outside the gene matches. The CDR3 contains 15 residues. The CDR3 nucleotides read TGTGCCAGCAGTGAAATGGGGGGGGTTCAAGAGACCCAGTACTTC. Translating gives CASSEMGGVQETQYF.

The CDR3, as DNA: TGTGCCATCAGTGATCGGGGACAGGGGGCCTACGAGCAGTACTTC. Translated, it gives CAISDRGQGAYEQYF. This sequence joins TRBV10-3 and TRBJ2-7; 11 nucleotides match TRBD1. From germline, CDR1 is ENHRY and CDR2 SYGVKD. Trimming took 3 bases from V and 2 from J; bases not matched to a gene: 3. The CDR3 is 15 residues long.

The chain uses TRBV29-1 and TRBJ2-7; perhaps TRBD1 as D (5 bases). V lost 1 base to trimming and J lost 1 base, with 14 bases between them. The CDR3 extends over 15 amino acids. Germline V gene sequence: CDR1 SQVTM, CDR2 ANQGSEA. CDR3 DNA sequence: TGCAGCGTTGAAGGAACCAGGGAAGCGTCCTACGAGCAGTACTTC. As protein: CSVEGTREASYEQYF.

V usage is TRBV2 and J usage is TRBJ2-3; TRBD1 is a possible D gene (5 bases). The CDR3 runs 13 residues. Germline-derived CDR1 and CDR2 are SNHLY and FYNNEI. Trimming removed 4 bases at V and 6 bases at J, with 11 bases between. The CDR3 DNA is TGTGCCAGCAGTGTAGGGGATACGGATACGCAGTATTTT. This translates into CASSVGDTDTQYF. The full variable domain, rest sourced from reference TRBV2 and TRBJ2-3, is EPEVTQTPSHQVTQMGQEVILRCVPISNHLYFYWYRQILGQKVEFLVSFYNNEISEKSEIFDDQFSVERPDGSNFTLKIRSTKLEDSAMYFCASSVGDTDTQYFGPGTRLTVL.

The chain combines TRBV5-1 with TRBJ2-7; TRBD1 agrees at 7 bases. This CDR3 region has 17 residues. Per the germline V gene, CDR1 is SGHRS and CDR2 is YFSETQ. With 0 bases clipped from V and 0 bases from J, the junction kept 9 bases outside the gene matches. The CDR3 region is CASSLDPRPGGSYEQYV. The CDR3 nucleotides are TGCGCCAGCAGCTTGGACCCCCGGCCAGGGGGCTCCTACGAGCAGTACGTC.

The chain is built from TRBV11-2 and TRBJ2-3; 8 bases match TRBD2. J was trimmed by 5 bases and V by 3 bases; bases with no gene match: 4. The CDR3 is made up of 14 amino acids. In germline, CDR1 is SGHAT, CDR2 FQNNGV. The CDR3: CASSLSLAGDTQYF. The CDR3 DNA reads as TGTGCCAGCAGCTTGAGCCTAGCGGGAGATACGCAGTATTTT.

The V and J genes are TRBV19 and TRBJ2-2; 10 positions match TRBD2. This CDR3 comprises 20 residues. Germline V gene sequence: CDR1 LNHDA, CDR2 SQIVND (reference sequence). V was pared by 0 bases and J by 2 bases, with 12 bases of the junction left unmatched. The CDR3 protein is CASSIDGGTSADLNTGELFF. In DNA, the CDR3 is TGTGCCAGTAGTATAGATGGCGGGACTAGCGCGGATCTTAACACCGGGGAGCTGTTTTTT.

The chain employs TRBV5-1 and TRBJ2-1; D might be TRBD2 (6 bases). Germline lookup yields CDR1 SGHRS and CDR2 YFSETQ. V shed 3 bases and J shed 6 bases, with 25 bases lying between them. There are 18 residues in the CDR3. In DNA form, the CDR3 reads TGCGCCAGCAGCTACTTCCCGGGACTCACCGAACTGGGCAATGAGCAGTTCTTC. Translation: CASSYFPGLTELGNEQFF.

This clone showed up just once. This chain uses TRBV7-9 with TRBJ2-7; TRBD2 is a possible D gene (5 bases). This CDR3 has 15 amino acids. Trimming shortened V by 3 bases and J by 2 bases, and 14 bases separated the two germline ends. CDR1 SEHNR and CDR2 FQNEAQ come from the germline V gene (reference sequence). CDR3: CASSFYRTGTYEQYV. DNA of the CDR3: TGTGCCAGCAGCTTTTATCGGACTGGAACCTACGAGCAGTACGTC.

The V and J genes are TRBV27 and TRBJ1-1; unclear D gene. The CDR3 is 15 residues long. Germline V gives CDR1 MNHEY, CDR2 SMNVEV (reference sequence). Trimming took 2 bases from V and 1 from J, leaving 11 bases between them. The CDR3 sequence is CASSLSGLPNTEAFF. The CDR3 DNA sequence: TGTGCCAGCAGTTTAAGCGGGTTACCGAACACTGAAGCTTTCTTT.

The table lists this clone with a count of one. The chain combines TRBV7-8 with TRBJ1-1, with 9 bases matching TRBD1. Germline CDR1 is SGHVS and CDR2 is FQNEAQ. V was pared by 5 bases and J by 0 bases, with 1 base of the junction left unmatched. The CDR3 loop spans 14 amino acids. The CDR3 bases are TGTGCCAGCAGCGGGGACAGGGTGAACACTGAAGCTTTCTTT. It translates to CASSGDRVNTEAFF.

This clone came up a few times. The V and J genes are TRBV7-2 and TRBJ2-7, with 11 nucleotides matching TRBD1. The CDR3 loop spans 14 amino acids. J gave up 3 bases and V 5 bases, and 3 bases lay outside the gene matches. Germline V gene lookup returns CDR1 SGHTA and CDR2 FQGNSA. The CDR3 DNA is TGTGCCAGCAGCCATGGGACAGGGGGCTACGAGCAGTACGTC. Translated: CASSHGTGGYEQYV.

This chain links TRBV4-2 with TRBJ2-1, with 7 bases aligning to TRBD2. CDR3 length: 15 residues. V trimming: 3 bases; J trimming: 5 bases; junction bases outside the gene matches: 7. Germline CDR1 is LGHNA and CDR2 is YNFKEQ. The CDR3 loop is CASSQGGTGNNEQFF. The CDR3 DNA sequence: TGTGCCAGCAGCCAGGGGGGGACGGGAAACAATGAGCAGTTCTTC.

In DNA, the CDR3 is TGTGCCAGCAGCCAAGATCTTCCGACTAGCGGGAAAGAGACCCAGTACTTC. Protein: CASSQDLPTSGKETQYF. The V gene is TRBV14, the J gene TRBJ2-5; 11 positions match TRBD2. The CDR3 has 17 amino acids. Germline CDR1 reads SGHDN; CDR2 reads FVKESK. V shed 0 bases and J 3 bases; nucleotides not matched to a gene: 6.

This chain's CDR3 is CASSLGRVNQPQHF. For the CDR3, the DNA is TGTGCCAGCAGCTTGGGCAGGGTCAATCAGCCCCAGCATTTT. The chain is built from TRBV5-6 and TRBJ1-5; possible D gene TRBD1, 5 bases. Germline V lookup: CDR1 SGHDT, CDR2 YYEEEE. The CDR3 has 14 residues. Deletions cut 0 bases from V and 3 bases from J, with 7 bases between.

The chain has TRBV18 and TRBJ1-4; no definite D call. Looked up from germline, CDR1 is KGHSH and CDR2 is LQKENI. Trimming pared 1 base from V and 0 bases from J, leaving 3 bases between. This CDR3 spans 14 amino acids. CDR3 loop: CASSPLSTNEKLFF. CDR3 DNA: TGTGCCAGCTCACCACTCTCAACTAATGAAAAACTGTTTTTT. The full variable domain, completed using reference TRBV18 and TRBJ1-4, is NAGVMQNPRHLVRRRGQEARLRCSPMKGHSHVYWYRQLPEEGLKFMVYLQKENIIDESGMPKERFSAEFPKEGPSILRIQQVVRGDSAAYFCASSPLSTNEKLFFGSGTQLSVL.

This chain links TRBV7-6 with TRBJ2-5, with D possibly being TRBD1 (5 bases). Looked up from germline, CDR1 is SGHVS and CDR2 is FNYEAQ. V lost 5 bases, J lost 5 bases, and 21 bases lay in between. The CDR3 totals 16 residues. CDR3 DNA: TGTGCCAGCAGCCCTCGACAGCAAACTAAATGGGAGACCCAGTACTTC. Translating it yields CASSPRQQTKWETQYF.

The V gene is TRBV27, the J gene TRBJ2-7; TRBD1 might be the D (6 bases). V was pared by 7 bases and J by 7 bases, with 14 bases between. In germline, CDR1 is MNHEY, CDR2 SMNVEV (reference sequence). This CDR3 has 12 residues. The CDR3 here is CASKRGLGEQYF. The CDR3 DNA reads as TGTGCCAGCAAAAGGGGGTTAGGGGAGCAGTACTTC.

The chain is built from TRBV4-2 and TRBJ1-2, with a possible D match to TRBD1 (6 bases). V shed 0 bases and J shed 7 bases, with 18 bases lying between them. Germline loops: CDR1 LGHNA, CDR2 YNFKEQ. The CDR3 sequence is 16 residues long. The CDR3: CASSQDKVDRFFGYTF. CDR3 nucleotides: TGTGCCAGCAGCCAAGATAAGGTCGACAGGTTCTTTGGCTACACCTTC.